A selection of T cell receptor beta chains follows, all from one sample in a study of T cell responses to AZD1222 COVID-19 vaccine. Method: immunoSEQ multiplex PCR; TCRdb's copy keeps in-frame clones and lacks some. The sample lists 130,000 to 150,000 clones; 82% were seen once. The material was peripheral blood, obtained on day 0 of MenACWY control vaccination. The receptors shown here come from an adult in good health. Both conserved end residues are part of each CDR3. The D gene is left open where the match is weak.

V gene	D gene	J gene	CDR3 protein	CDR3 DNA
TRBV19	.	TRBJ1-5	CASSMSPAQGFKSNQPQHF	TGTGCCAGTAGTATGTCCCCCGCCCAGGGTTTCAAAAGCAATCAGCCCCAGCATTTT
TRBV3-1/TRBV3-2	TRBD2	TRBJ2-2	CASSPQGGYGELFF	TGTGCCAGCAGCCCCCAGGGAGGGTACGGGGAGCTGTTTTTT
TRBV6-4	.	TRBJ1-1	CASSERLGASEAFF	TGTGCCAGCAGTGAGAGGTTAGGAGCCTCTGAAGCTTTCTTT
TRBV5-1	TRBD1	TRBJ1-2	CASSSQGDRGDGYTF	TGCGCCAGCAGCTCCCAAGGGGACAGGGGAGACGGCTACACCTTC
TRBV13	.	TRBJ1-2	CASSFQGSNYGYTF	TGTGCCAGCAGCTTCCAGGGGTCGAACTATGGCTACACCTTC
TRBV28	TRBD1	TRBJ1-1	CASSRHPGGGWKAFF	TGTGCCAGCAGCCGCCATCCAGGGGGCGGGTGGAAGGCTTTCTTT
TRBV5-1	TRBD1	TRBJ2-1	CASSGTGAVYNEQFF	TGCGCCAGCAGCGGGACAGGGGCGGTCTACAATGAGCAGTTCTTC
TRBV6-5	.	TRBJ2-7	CATHVSENEQYF	TGTGCCACCCACGTCTCGGAAAACGAGCAGTACTTC
TRBV6-1	.	TRBJ1-2	CASSERGGWGYGYTF	TGTGCCAGCAGTGAACGGGGGGGCTGGGGCTATGGCTACACCTTC
TRBV14	TRBD1	TRBJ1-1	CASSRYRGRTEAFF	TGTGCCAGCAGCCGATACAGGGGGCGTACTGAAGCTTTCTTT